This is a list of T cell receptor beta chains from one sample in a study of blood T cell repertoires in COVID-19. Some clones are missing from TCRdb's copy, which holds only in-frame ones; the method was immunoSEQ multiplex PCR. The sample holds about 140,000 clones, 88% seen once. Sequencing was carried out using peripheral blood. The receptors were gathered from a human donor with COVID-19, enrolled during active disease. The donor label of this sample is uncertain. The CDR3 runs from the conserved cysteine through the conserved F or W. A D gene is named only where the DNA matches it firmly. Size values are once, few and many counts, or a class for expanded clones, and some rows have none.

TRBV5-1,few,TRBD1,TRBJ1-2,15,TGCGCCAGCAGCCCCCGACAGGGGGCCGGCTATGGCTACACCTTC,CASSPRQGAGYGYTF
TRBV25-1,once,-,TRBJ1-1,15,TGTGCCAGCAGTGACACAGGCCCCAGGAACACTGAAGCTTTCTTT,CASSDTGPRNTEAFF
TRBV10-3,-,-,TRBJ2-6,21,TGTGCCATCAGGAAACACGCAGAAAGGGCCCGGGAGAACTCTGGGGCCAACGTCCTGACTTTC,CAIRKHAERARENSGANVLTF
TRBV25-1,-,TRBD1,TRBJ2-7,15,TGTGCCAGCAGTTCCCCGGGACAGGGGGCCTACGAGCAGTACTTC,CASSSPGQGAYEQYF
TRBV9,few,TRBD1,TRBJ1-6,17,TGTGCCAGCAGTTTCTTGGACAGGAGCTCCTATAATTCACCCCTCCACTTT,CASSFLDRSSYNSPLHF
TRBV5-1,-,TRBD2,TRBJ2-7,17,TGCGCCAGCAGCTTGGTTAGGGGACTAGCGGCCTCCTACGAGCAGTACTTC,CASSLVRGLAASYEQYF
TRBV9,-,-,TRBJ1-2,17,TGTGCCAGCAGCGAGGGTCGACAGTCGCCACGAAGATATGGCTACACCTTC,CASSEGRQSPRRYGYTF
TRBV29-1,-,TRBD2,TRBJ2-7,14,TGCAGCGTAAATAGCGGGGACGGGACATACGAGCAGTACTTC,CSVNSGDGTYEQYF
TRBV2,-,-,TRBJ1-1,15,TGTGCCAGCAGTCGACCTACAGGGTGGAACACTGAAGCTTTCTTT,CASSRPTGWNTEAFF
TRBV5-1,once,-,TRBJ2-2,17,TGCGCCAGCAGTCGTGGGTTTGGGGCCTTTTCCACCGGGGAGCTGTTTTTT,CASSRGFGAFSTGELFF